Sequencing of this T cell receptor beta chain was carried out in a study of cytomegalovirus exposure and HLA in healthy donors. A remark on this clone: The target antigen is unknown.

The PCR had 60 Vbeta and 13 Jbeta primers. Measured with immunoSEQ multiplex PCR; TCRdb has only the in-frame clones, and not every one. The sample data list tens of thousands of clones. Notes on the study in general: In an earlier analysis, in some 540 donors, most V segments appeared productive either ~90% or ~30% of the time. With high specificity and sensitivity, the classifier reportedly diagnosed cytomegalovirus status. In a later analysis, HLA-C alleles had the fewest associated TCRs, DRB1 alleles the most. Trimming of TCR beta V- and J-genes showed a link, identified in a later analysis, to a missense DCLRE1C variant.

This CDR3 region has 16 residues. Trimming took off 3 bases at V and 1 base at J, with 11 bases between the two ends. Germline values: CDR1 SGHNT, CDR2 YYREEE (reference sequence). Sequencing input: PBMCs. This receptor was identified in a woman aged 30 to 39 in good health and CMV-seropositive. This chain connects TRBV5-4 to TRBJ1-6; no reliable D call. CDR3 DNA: TGTGCCAGCAGCTCAACTGGGAGTTCCTATAATTCACCCCTCCACTTT. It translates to CASSSTGSSYNSPLHF.